This T cell receptor (beta chain) was profiled in a study of CXCR3-negative and CXCR3-positive naive CD8 T cells. The study, taken as a whole, reports: Memory CD8+ T cell repertoires were far less diverse than both naive subsets. CXCR3-expressing naive cells carried TRB CDR3s more hydrophobic than those of CXCR3-negative naive cells.

The TRB libraries of cDNA were built by UMI-labeled 5' RACE. TCRdb reprocessed the 5' RACE reads and keeps a single row for each CDR3 protein, giving no DNA. With some 130,000 distinct CDR3 sequences in the sample, the ten largest clones hold approximately 0.3%. Notes on this clonotype: The antigen is unknown.

A CD45RO-CCR7+CD27+CD95- profile was what naive CD8+ T cells displayed. The CDR3 is made up of 16 amino acids. The germline CDR1 and CDR2 sequences are MNHEY and SVGEGT. The receptor's source is a human donor in good health. Some clones in this sample may be carry-over from other donors' samples. V gene TRBV6-2 or TRBV6-3 combines with J gene TRBJ2-1. What was sequenced was naive CXCR3- CD8+ T cells from blood. Documented subset: CD45RO-CCR7+CD27+CD95- naive CD8+ T cells lacking CXCR3 (TNR3-). CDR3 protein: CASRDPTSWSYNEQFF.